This record concerns one TCR beta chain sequence. This sample was included in a study of siplizumab effects on memory and regulatory T cells. The protocol was immunoSEQ multiplex PCR, while the TCRdb copy is restricted to in-frame clones and leaves out a portion. Of tens of thousands of clones in the sample, roughly nine tenths are singletons; the top ten hold roughly 28%. This CDR3 has 15 amino acids. Germline V gene sequence: CDR1 SGHDT, CDR2 YYEEEE. The V segment lost 5 bases and the J segment 7 bases; nucleotides outside the gene matches: 10. Sequencing was done on a sample of CD8+ T cells sorted from blood. The chain uses TRBV5-6 and TRBJ2-1; 9 bases line up with TRBD2. The TCR comes from a human donor in good health. CDR3 protein: CASSLASSGVNEQFF. CDR3 DNA: TGTGCCAGCAGTCTAGCTTCTAGCGGGGTGAATGAGCAGTTCTTC.